Listed below are T cell receptor beta chains from one sample, sequenced in a study of HIV-infected children after antiretroviral therapy interruption. TCRdb independently ran MiXCR on the 3' RACE reads; one entry per CDR3 protein. The sample has 70,000 to 90,000 distinct CDR3 sequences, about 7.2% seen once. Sequences were derived from CD45RA+ CD4+ T cells from PBMCs, pooled from several time points, sampled from a donor given antiretroviral therapy, either interrupted or continuous. Receptors were obtained from a pool of human donors with HIV. Each CDR3 is given with its conserved first and last residue. Size values are once, few and many counts, or a class for expanded clones, and some rows have none.

CDR3,V,J,size
CASQNGVVEKLFF,TRBV6-4,TRBJ1-4,NA
CASSQEGPLGTGELFF,TRBV4-2,TRBJ2-2,many
CASSFGRARAADTQYF,TRBV19,TRBJ2-3,many
CASSPSPSSTGELFF,TRBV6-9,TRBJ2-2,NA
CASSLEGTSRGDTQYF,TRBV5-4,TRBJ2-3,many
CASRKDGSSYEQYF,TRBV10-1,TRBJ2-7,many
CASSLLPGRNTDTQYF,TRBV7-3,TRBJ2-3,many
CASSLGASTAETQYF,TRBV11-2,TRBJ2-5,many
CASSDGTTSTDTQYF,TRBV12-3/TRBV12-4,TRBJ2-3,many
CASSYSGPTYNQPQHF,TRBV6-6,TRBJ1-5,many
CAWSLQGNQPQHF,TRBV30,TRBJ1-5,few
CASSNPTGVGTGELFF,TRBV6-5,TRBJ2-2,many
CASSQSPLGAARNTEAFF,TRBV4-1,TRBJ1-1,many
CASAFRYREFTYNEQFF,TRBV27,TRBJ2-1,many
CASSLATAYNEQFF,TRBV7-2,TRBJ2-1,many
CASSLGQGALAEQFF,TRBV7-9,TRBJ2-1,many
CASSGPGTDTDTQYF,TRBV6-1,TRBJ2-3,NA
CASSPGGRGGAGELFF,TRBV12-3/TRBV12-4,TRBJ2-2,few
CASSSMGRNQPQHF,TRBV7-3,TRBJ1-5,many
CASSPRRDRGSNQPQHF,TRBV28,TRBJ1-5,NA
CASSPRGQPNQPQHF,TRBV6-1,TRBJ1-5,medium-sized
CASSLSHSRGGPDTQYF,TRBV5-1,TRBJ2-3,many
CASSPRGAGASGELFF,TRBV6-2/TRBV6-3,TRBJ2-2,many
CSAWTSGGSYNEQFF,TRBV20-1,TRBJ2-1,many
CASSDASRQGLGSGANVLTF,TRBV6-4,TRBJ2-6,NA
CASRETGAPNTEAFF,TRBV6-1,TRBJ1-1,NA
CASRGAGTVNEQFF,TRBV6-5,TRBJ2-1,many
CASSQKVGRGYYGYTF,TRBV14,TRBJ1-2,many
CASSQSAQETQYF,TRBV7-6,TRBJ2-5,few
CASSLMQGKEAFF,TRBV11-2,TRBJ1-1,many
CSATSRQGTYGYTF,TRBV20-1,TRBJ1-2,many
CASIWQLKDEQFF,TRBV2,TRBJ2-1,medium-sized
CASSGPNRDRKSKTYEQYF,TRBV10-2,TRBJ2-7,few
CATSANPGGRGDYGYTF,TRBV24-1,TRBJ1-2,NA
CASSWTGIPGNTIYF,TRBV7-2,TRBJ1-3,many